The 8 T cell receptor beta chains reported below all come from one sample, sequenced in a study of blood T cell repertoires in COVID-19. The assay was immunoSEQ multiplex PCR, and TCRdb's table has in-frame clones only and misses some. The table shows roughly 160,000 clones, with approximately 83% occurring only once. Sequenced input: PBMCs or T cells enriched from blood (not recorded which). These receptors all come from a woman in her sixties or seventies who had recovered from COVID-19.

This clone appeared once. This sequence joins TRBV7-9 and TRBJ2-2; TRBD1 aligns across 7 bases. V lost 4 bases to trimming and J lost 6 bases; unmatched junction nucleotides: 2. Germline-derived CDR1 and CDR2 are SEHNR and FQNEAQ (reference sequence). This CDR3 is built from 13 residues. CDR3 residues: CASSSGGAGELFF. The CDR3 bases are TGTGCCAGCAGCTCAGGGGGTGCCGGGGAGCTGTTTTTT.

The chain uses TRBV29-1 and TRBJ1-1; D unclear. This CDR3 region has 13 residues. Germline V lookup: CDR1 SQVTM, CDR2 ANQGSEA. The V and J ends lost 7 bases and 3 bases respectively, with 15 bases between them. The CDR3 loop reads CSAERSSDTEAFF. CDR3 nucleotides: TGCAGCGCCGAGCGGTCTTCCGACACTGAAGCTTTCTTT. The full variable domain, with the rest looked up from reference TRBV29-1 and TRBJ1-1, is SAVISQKPSRDICQRGTSLTIQCQVDSQVTMMFWYRQQPGQSLTLIATANQGSEATYESGFVIDKFPISRPNLTFSTLTVSNMSPEDSSIYLCSAERSSDTEAFFGQGTRLTVV.

V is TRBV2 and J is TRBJ1-1; possible D gene TRBD1, 6 bases. The CDR3 loop spans 14 amino acids. Trimming pared 4 bases from V and 1 base from J, leaving 10 bases between. Germline lookup yields CDR1 SNHLY and CDR2 FYNNEI. CDR3 region: CASSVHRENTEAFF. The CDR3 coding sequence is TGTGCCAGCAGTGTTCACAGGGAGAACACTGAAGCTTTCTTT.

A few counts support this clone. The chain links TRBV5-6 to TRBJ1-2; TRBD1 agrees at 8 bases. CDR1 is SGHDT, CDR2 YYEEEE, per germline. V was clipped by 2 bases and J by 7 bases; unmatched bases: 4. The CDR3 has 13 amino acids. This CDR3 is CASSLRTGSGYTF. In DNA form, the CDR3 reads TGTGCCAGCAGCTTACGGACAGGGAGTGGCTACACCTTC. Full variable domain (outside the CDR3, taken from reference TRBV5-6 and TRBJ1-2): DAGVTQSPTHLIKTRGQQVTLRCSPKSGHDTVSWYQQALGQGPQFIFQYYEEEERQRGNFPDRFSGHQFPNYSSELNVNALLLGDSALYLCASSLRTGSGYTFGSGTRLTVV.

V gene TRBV5-4 combines with J gene TRBJ1-1; D is possibly TRBD1 (6 bases). CDR3 length: 14 residues. From germline, CDR1 is SGHNT and CDR2 YYREEE (reference sequence). V lost 2 bases, J lost 2 bases, and 10 bases lay in between. Here the CDR3 reads CASSFTGKNTEAFF. CDR3 DNA: TGTGCCAGCAGCTTTACAGGGAAAAACACTGAAGCTTTCTTT.

Here the CDR3 reads CASRPGGPAGELFF. The CDR3 nucleotides read TGCGCCAGCAGGCCGGGGGGGCCAGCCGGGGAGCTGTTTTTT. V is TRBV5-1 and J is TRBJ2-2; TRBD2 matches 8 bases. CDR1 SGHRS and CDR2 YFSETQ come from the germline V gene. V trimming: 5 bases; J trimming: 6 bases; junction bases outside the gene matches: 6. The CDR3 covers 14 residues.

The chain joins TRBV2 to TRBJ1-1; D is undetermined. The length of the CDR3 is 13 residues. Germline V gene lookup returns CDR1 SNHLY and CDR2 FYNNEI. The V and J ends lost 3 bases and 1 base respectively, with 6 bases between them. The CDR3 DNA reads TGTGCCAGCAGTGATGGCCCGAACACTGAAGCTTTCTTT. Translating gives CASSDGPNTEAFF.

DNA for the CDR3: TGTGCCAGCAGTTTTTCGAGGGCAGGAGGTTACAATGAGCAGTTCTTC. This encodes CASSFSRAGGYNEQFF. The chain has TRBV28 and TRBJ2-1; a weak D match, TRBD2 (5 bases). The germline V gene has CDR1 MDHEN and CDR2 SYDVKM. The germline V and J ends were trimmed by 3 bases and 4 bases, with 16 bases remaining between them. The CDR3 is 16 residues long.